Listed here are 28 T cell receptor beta chains from one sample, sequenced in a study of blood T cell repertoires in COVID-19. Here immunoSEQ multiplex PCR was the method, and the copy in TCRdb shows in-frame clones only, minus some. The data show approximately 170,000 clones, about 85% seen once. Sequenced input: peripheral blood. The source is a man aged 80 or over with COVID-19, enrolled during active disease.

This clone was observed once. This chain links TRBV7-3 with TRBJ2-5; tentatively, D is TRBD1 (5 bases). In germline, CDR1 is SGHTA, CDR2 FQGTGA. V was shortened by 5 bases and J by 3 bases, with 10 bases between the two germline ends. The CDR3 extends over 13 amino acids. This CDR3 reads CASSADREETQYF. CDR3 DNA: TGTGCCAGCAGCGCAGACAGAGAAGAGACCCAGTACTTC. The full variable domain, its missing parts supplied by reference TRBV7-3 and TRBJ2-5, is GAGVSQTPSNKVTEKGKYVELRCDPISGHTALYWYRQSLGQGPEFLIYFQGTGAADDSGLPNDRFFAVRPEGSVSTLKIQRTERGDSAVYLCASSADREETQYFGPGTRLLVL.

This sequence joins TRBV6-2 or TRBV6-3 and TRBJ1-5; maybe TRBD1 (5 bases). V lost 4 bases, J lost 4 bases, and 26 bases lay in between. Germline loops: CDR1 MNHEY, CDR2 SVGEGT. The CDR3 sequence is 19 residues long. The CDR3 nucleotides are TGTGCCAGCAGTTGGACCCCCTTTGGCAGCGGGGGGGGGAATCAGCCCCAGCATTTT. Translation gives CASSWTPFGSGGGNQPQHF.

The V and J genes are TRBV29-1 and TRBJ1-1, with 8 bases fitting TRBD1. J lost 3 bases, V lost 6 bases, and 3 bases had no gene match. Germline V CDR1 and CDR2: SQVTM, ANQGSEA. This CDR3 has 12 amino acids. The CDR3 DNA follows: TGCAGCGTGAGACAGGGGTACACTGAAGCTTTCTTT. Protein sequence: CSVRQGYTEAFF. The full variable domain, with the rest looked up from reference TRBV29-1 and TRBJ1-1, is SAVISQKPSRDICQRGTSLTIQCQVDSQVTMMFWYRQQPGQSLTLIATANQGSEATYESGFVIDKFPISRPNLTFSTLTVSNMSPEDSSIYLCSVRQGYTEAFFGQGTRLTVV.

The rearrangement joins TRBV6-4 to TRBJ1-2; 9 positions agree with TRBD1. CDR3 length equals 14 residues. V lost 4 bases and J lost 7; bases outside the gene matches: 7. Germline V gene sequence: CDR1 MRHNA, CDR2 SNTAGT. The CDR3, as DNA: TGTGCCAGCAGTGGACAACAGGGGGCCGGTGGCTACACCTTC. This sequence encodes CASSGQQGAGGYTF.

This clone has only a few counts. This CDR3 is CASSLAGQGFAGELFF. The CDR3 region has the DNA TGTGCCAGCAGCTTGGCGGGACAGGGTTTTGCCGGGGAGCTGTTTTTT. The chain is built from TRBV5-6 and TRBJ2-2; 9 positions agree with TRBD1. The CDR3 loop spans 16 amino acids. Germline V gene lookup returns CDR1 SGHDT and CDR2 YYEEEE. V lost 0 bases and J lost 6; bases outside the gene matches: 6. Combining the CDR3 with reference TRBV5-6 and TRBJ2-2 gives the whole variable domain DAGVTQSPTHLIKTRGQQVTLRCSPKSGHDTVSWYQQALGQGPQFIFQYYEEEERQRGNFPDRFSGHQFPNYSSELNVNALLLGDSALYLCASSLAGQGFAGELFFGEGSRLTVL.

V and J are TRBV12-3 or TRBV12-4 and TRBJ1-2; a possible D gene is TRBD1 (6 bases). The CDR3 spans 13 residues. V was shortened by 6 bases and J by 8 bases, with 16 bases between the two germline ends. CDR3 region: CASRKQGLWGYTF. In DNA, the CDR3 is TGTGCCAGCAGAAAACAGGGTTTATGGGGCTACACCTTC.

The gene calls are TRBV9 and TRBJ1-2; TRBD1 matches at 8 bases. This CDR3 is 15 amino acids long. CDR1 SGDLS and CDR2 YYNGEE come from the germline V gene. The V and J ends lost 2 bases and 4 bases, in that order; junction bases with no gene match: 7. The CDR3, as DNA: TGTGCCAGCAGCGTGTCTGACAGGGGTAGCTATGGCTACACCTTC. It is translated as CASSVSDRGSYGYTF.

This clone has a handful of counts. The J gene is TRBJ1-1, the V gene TRBV10-3; possible D gene TRBD1, 5 bases. There are 13 residues in the CDR3. Trimming stripped 3 bases from V and 1 base from J, with 6 bases between. The V gene's germline CDR1 is ENHRY and CDR2 SYGVKD. In DNA form, the CDR3 reads TGTGCCATCAGTGACAGGGAGAACACTGAAGCTTTCTTT. This sequence encodes CAISDRENTEAFF.

The chain links TRBV6-1 to TRBJ2-5, with unresolved D. V was clipped by 3 bases and J by 2 bases, with 10 bases between them. The CDR3 is 14 residues long. Germline V CDR1 and CDR2: MNHNS, SASEGT. Here the CDR3 reads CASSEPHLQETQYF. CDR3 nucleotides: TGTGCCAGCAGTGAGCCTCACCTACAAGAGACCCAGTACTTC.

The chain joins TRBV5-4 to TRBJ2-2, with D perhaps TRBD1 (7 bases). The germline V gene has CDR1 SGHNT and CDR2 YYREEE (reference sequence). The CDR3 has 15 amino acids. Between the trimmed V and J ends, which lost 6 bases and 7 bases, there was a span of 19 bases. For the CDR3, the DNA is TGTGCCAGCATCACAATGGAGGGGGCTGACGGGGAGCTGTTTTTT. It codes for CASITMEGADGELFF.

The chain joins TRBV5-1 to TRBJ2-5, with D tentatively TRBD1 (6 bases). Trimming removed 4 bases at V and 3 bases at J, with 13 bases between. Germline loops: CDR1 SGHRS, CDR2 YFSETQ. This CDR3 region has 14 residues. The CDR3 sequence: CASSVTGLKETQYF. CDR3 DNA: TGCGCCAGCAGCGTGACAGGACTGAAAGAGACCCAGTACTTC.

This sequence joins TRBV4-1 and TRBJ2-3; a weak D match, TRBD2 (5 bases). Trimming removed 3 bases from V and 3 bases from J, with 16 bases in between. Germline V lookup: CDR1 MGHRA, CDR2 YSYEKL. This CDR3 region has 16 residues. The CDR3 nucleotides are TGCGCCAGCAGCCAGGAAAAGACCTCGGGGACAGATACGCAGTATTTT. Translated, it gives CASSQEKTSGTDTQYF.

J is TRBJ2-5 and V is TRBV7-9; 8 bases fit TRBD2. V lost 4 bases to trimming and J lost 5 bases; unmatched junction nucleotides: 9. CDR1 SEHNR and CDR2 FQNEAQ come from the germline V gene (reference sequence). This CDR3 contains 15 residues. The CDR3 region is CASSWSGGPMETQYF. CDR3 sequence (DNA): TGTGCCAGCAGCTGGTCGGGGGGGCCTATGGAGACCCAGTACTTC.

J is TRBJ1-1 and V is TRBV6-5; the D gene is possibly TRBD1 (5 bases). Trimming shortened V by 4 bases and J by 6 bases, and 15 bases separated the two germline ends. The CDR3 is made up of 14 amino acids. Germline V lookup: CDR1 MNHEY, CDR2 SVGAGI. CDR3 DNA: TGTGCCAGCAGTTCCTCTTCTGACAGCCCTGAAGCTTTCTTT. The encoded protein is CASSSSSDSPEAFF.

This clone is a singleton in its sample. J is TRBJ2-5 and V is TRBV9, with TRBD2 identical over 15 bases. Germline lookup yields CDR1 SGDLS and CDR2 YYNGEE. After removal of 4 bases from V and 10 bases from J, the junction contained 5 bases not matched to a gene. CDR3 size: 14 residues. The CDR3 region is CASSPGTSGGIQYF. CDR3 nucleotides: TGTGCCAGCAGCCCCGGGACTAGCGGGGGGATCCAGTACTTC.

The chain joins TRBV19 to TRBJ1-2, with unresolved D. Trimming removed 8 bases from V and 4 bases from J, with 20 bases in between. CDR3 length equals 15 residues. CDR1 is LNHDA, CDR2 SQIVND, per germline (reference sequence). The CDR3 region is CASSNVVRFPYGYTF. The CDR3, as DNA: TGTGCCAGTTCTAATGTGGTCAGGTTCCCCTATGGCTACACCTTC.

The chain is built from TRBV9 and TRBJ1-2, with TRBD1 identical over 7 bases. The ends lost 3 bases at V and 2 bases at J; junction bases unmatched: 10. Germline V gene lookup returns CDR1 SGDLS and CDR2 YYNGEE. The CDR3 has 16 amino acids. CDR3 amino acids: CASSGVRQGANYGYTF. The CDR3 DNA reads as TGTGCCAGCAGCGGGGTGAGACAGGGTGCAAACTATGGCTACACCTTC. Together with reference TRBV9 and TRBJ1-2, the CDR3 gives the full variable domain: DSGVTQTPKHLITATGQRVTLRCSPRSGDLSVYWYQQSLDQGLQFLIQYYNGEERAKGNILERFSAQQFPDLHSELNLSSLELGDSALYFCASSGVRQGANYGYTFGSGTRLTVV.

This clone was counted a single time. J is TRBJ1-4 and V is TRBV5-1, with D maybe TRBD1 (5 bases). CDR1 is SGHRS and CDR2 is YFSETQ in the germline V gene. The length of the CDR3 is 15 residues. Trimming shortened V by 1 base and J by 6 bases, and 13 bases separated the two germline ends. The DNA of the CDR3 is TGCGCCAGCAGCTTGAAGGGGCTGTGGGATGAAAAACTGTTTTTT. Its protein is CASSLKGLWDEKLFF.

The rearrangement joins TRBV5-1 to TRBJ2-7; 10 bases are shared with TRBD1. CDR3 size: 17 residues. The V segment lost 0 bases and the J segment 6 bases; nucleotides outside the gene matches: 12. Germline assignment: CDR1 SGHRS and CDR2 YFSETQ. The CDR3 sequence: CASSLDRIGTGEGEQYF. The CDR3 DNA sequence: TGCGCCAGCAGCTTGGATAGAATCGGGACAGGGGAAGGCGAGCAGTACTTC. The full variable domain, with the rest looked up from reference TRBV5-1 and TRBJ2-7, is KAGVTQTPRYLIKTRGQQVTLSCSPISGHRSVSWYQQTPGQGLQFLFEYFSETQRNKGNFPGRFSGRQFSNSRSEMNVSTLELGDSALYLCASSLDRIGTGEGEQYFGPGTRLTVT.

J is TRBJ2-7 and V is TRBV18; maybe TRBD1 (6 bases). The V end was cut by 4 bases, the J end by 2 bases, with 12 bases between. CDR3 length: 14 residues. Germline CDR1 is KGHSH and CDR2 is LQKENI. The CDR3 DNA reads TGTGCCAGCTCACGAGGACAGCCGCCCTACGAGCAGTACTTC. This sequence encodes CASSRGQPPYEQYF.

The chain has TRBV3-1 (or the pseudogene TRBV3-2) and TRBJ1-5; TRBD1 matches at 8 bases. The CDR3 is 14 amino acids. Germline CDR1 is LGHDT and CDR2 is YNNKEL (reference sequence). V shed 2 bases and J 6 bases; nucleotides not matched to a gene: 3. CDR3 residues: CASSQRTGSQPQHF. The CDR3 DNA reads TGTGCCAGCAGCCAACGGACAGGGAGTCAGCCCCAGCATTTT.

The chain links TRBV20-1 to TRBJ1-2; no firm D call. This CDR3 has 11 amino acids. V was cut by 6 bases and J by 3 bases, with 8 bases left in between. From germline, CDR1 is DFQATT and CDR2 SNEGSKA (reference sequence). The CDR3 sequence: CSAPTYYGYTF. DNA for the CDR3: TGCAGTGCCCCGACATACTATGGCTACACCTTC.

The chain joins TRBV24-1 to TRBJ2-2; 8 positions agree with TRBD2. V lost 9 bases, J lost 7 bases, and 9 bases stayed unmatched. This CDR3 has 14 amino acids. In germline, CDR1 is KGHDR, CDR2 SFDVKD. CDR3 amino acids: CATQGAGVVGELFF. CDR3 nucleotides: TGTGCCACCCAGGGAGCGGGGGTGGTCGGGGAGCTGTTTTTT.

This rearrangement joins TRBV5-5 to TRBJ2-4, with 7 bases aligning to TRBD1. The V gene's germline CDR1 is SGHKS and CDR2 YYEKEE (reference sequence). The junction had 6 bases not matched to a gene; V was cut back by 5 bases and J by 1 base. CDR3 length equals 15 residues. CDR3 sequence (DNA): TGTGCCAGCAGGTTGACAGGGTCGGCCAAAAACATTCAGTACTTC. It encodes CASRLTGSAKNIQYF.

The chain combines TRBV2 with TRBJ2-7, with 8 bases identical to TRBD1. The V gene end was trimmed by 5 bases and the J gene end by 3 bases; junction bases not matched to a gene: 9. In germline, CDR1 is SNHLY, CDR2 FYNNEI. The CDR3 totals 15 residues. Here the CDR3 reads CASSLDRVEVYEQYF. CDR3 coding DNA: TGTGCCAGCAGTTTGGACAGGGTGGAGGTCTACGAGCAGTACTTC.

The V call is TRBV28, the J call TRBJ1-2; a weak D match, TRBD1 (5 bases). The V gene's germline CDR1 is MDHEN and CDR2 SYDVKM. CDR3 length: 11 residues. The V end lost 9 bases, the J end lost 2 bases, and 7 bases lay between the germline ends. The CDR3 nucleotides read TGTGCCAGTGACAGCAACTATGGCTACACCTTC. This gives the protein CASDSNYGYTF.

J is TRBJ1-1 and V is TRBV6-6; 7 bases line up with TRBD1. The germline V gene has CDR1 MNHNY and CDR2 SVGAGI (reference sequence). The CDR3 extends over 13 amino acids. Unmatched junction bases numbered 5, after V lost 6 bases and J lost 4 bases. This CDR3 reads CASSQTGITEAFF. In DNA, the CDR3 is TGTGCCAGCAGCCAGACAGGGATCACTGAAGCTTTCTTT.

The gene calls are TRBV6-5 and TRBJ1-2, with 8 bases aligning to TRBD1. With V trimmed by 6 bases and J by 4 bases, 7 bases remained unmatched. From germline, CDR1 is MNHEY and CDR2 SVGAGI. This CDR3 spans 14 amino acids. The CDR3 region is CASSRQGIGYGYTF. CDR3 in DNA: TGTGCCAGCAGCCGACAGGGGATTGGCTATGGCTACACCTTC.